These 26 T cell receptor beta chains were sequenced from one sample in a study of a mutant IDH1 vaccine in newly diagnosed glioma. The time point was: baseline, week 1 (first vaccination visit). The treatment here: pre-vaccination baseline after standard-of-care therapy. Measured with immunoSEQ multiplex PCR; TCRdb has only the in-frame clones, and not every one. The repertoire includes 70,000 or so clones, 65% to 85% of them detected once, and approximately 4.5% sits in the top ten. The source was peripheral blood mononuclear cells (PBMCs), collected from a glioma patient treated with radiotherapy, temozolomide or both. These receptors were collected from a woman aged 18-35 years with glioma. Some clones in this sample may be carry-over from other donors' samples.

This clone was observed a handful of times. The rearrangement joins TRBV7-2 to TRBJ1-1; tentative D call: TRBD1 (6 bases). This CDR3 comprises 14 residues. V was shortened by 3 bases and J by 5 bases, with 13 bases between the two germline ends. The germline gives CDR1 SGHTA, CDR2 FQGNSA. The CDR3 here is CASSFTEGGTEAFF. CDR3 in DNA: TGTGCCAGCAGCTTCACCGAGGGGGGAACTGAAGCTTTCTTT.

This clone was found once. This chain joins TRBV9 and TRBJ1-4; D possibly corresponds to TRBD1 (6 bases). Germline lookup yields CDR1 SGDLS and CDR2 YYNGEE. CDR3 length: 15 residues. V was clipped by 4 bases and J by 3 bases, with 13 bases between them. CDR3 in DNA: TGTGCCAGCAGCCTCCAGGGGAGATCTAATGAAAAACTGTTTTTT. Protein product: CASSLQGRSNEKLFF. The entire variable domain, with the rest obtained from reference TRBV9 and TRBJ1-4, is as follows: DSGVTQTPKHLITATGQRVTLRCSPRSGDLSVYWYQQSLDQGLQFLIQYYNGEERAKGNILERFSAQQFPDLHSELNLSSLELGDSALYFCASSLQGRSNEKLFFGSGTQLSVL.

V usage is TRBV7-9 and J usage is TRBJ2-7; 8 bases match TRBD2. V lost 1 base, J lost 0 bases, and 2 bases stayed unmatched. The CDR3 has 15 residues. The germline V gene has CDR1 SEHNR and CDR2 FQNEAQ (reference sequence). CDR3 amino acids: CASSLGAGASYEQYF. CDR3 nucleotide sequence: TGTGCCAGCAGCTTAGGAGCGGGGGCCTCCTACGAGCAGTACTTC.

This clone has just a few counts. The chain employs TRBV29-1 and TRBJ2-7; tentatively, D is TRBD1 (6 bases). Germline V lookup: CDR1 SQVTM, CDR2 ANQGSEA. This CDR3 has 12 amino acids. Trimming cost V 4 bases and J 8 bases, with 15 bases left between them. The CDR3 nucleotides are TGCAGCGTTGTTGGACAGTCTATCAAGCAGTACTTC. It translates to CSVVGQSIKQYF.

The chain has TRBV19 and TRBJ1-5; TRBD1 might be the D (5 bases). V was pared by 10 bases and J by 7 bases, with 17 bases between. There are 13 residues in the CDR3. Germline loops: CDR1 LNHDA, CDR2 SQIVND (reference sequence). The CDR3 loop is CATLKGLGQPQHF. The CDR3 coding sequence is TGTGCCACCCTAAAGGGGTTAGGACAGCCCCAGCATTTT.

This clone was picked up a small number of times. V usage is TRBV6-1 and J usage is TRBJ1-1; D possibly corresponds to TRBD1 (5 bases). Germline CDR1 MNHNS, CDR2 SASEGT. The CDR3 runs 13 residues. Trimming cost V 4 bases and J 8 bases, with 14 bases left between them. CDR3 residues: CASSVEVAGEAFF. CDR3 DNA sequence: TGTGCCAGCAGTGTTGAGGTCGCAGGGGAAGCTTTCTTT.

V usage is TRBV5-1 and J usage is TRBJ1-5, with D perhaps matching TRBD1 (5 bases). In germline, CDR1 is SGHRS, CDR2 YFSETQ. The CDR3 is made up of 17 amino acids. V dropped 4 bases and J dropped 0 bases, with 17 bases sitting between them. The CDR3 loop is CASSPRTRLYSNQPQHF. CDR3 nucleotides: TGCGCCAGCAGCCCCCGGACACGACTATATAGCAATCAGCCCCAGCATTTT.

CDR3 DNA sequence: TGTGCCAGCAGCTTTCGGACTAGCGGGAAGGGTACGCAGTATTTT. Protein sequence: CASSFRTSGKGTQYF. The chain recombines TRBV14 with TRBJ2-3, with 12 bases aligning to TRBD2. With V trimmed by 5 bases and J by 8 bases, 8 bases remained unmatched. The V gene's germline CDR1 is SGHDN and CDR2 FVKESK. The CDR3 totals 15 residues. Together with reference TRBV14 and TRBJ2-3, the CDR3 gives the full variable domain: EAGVTQFPSHSVIEKGQTVTLRCDPISGHDNLYWYRRVMGKEIKFLLHFVKESKQDESGMPNNRFLAERTGGTYSTLKVQPAELEDSGVYFCASSFRTSGKGTQYFGPGTRLTVL.

This chain connects TRBV7-9 to TRBJ2-3, with D possibly called TRBD1 or TRBD2 (5 bases each). Germline assignment: CDR1 SEHNR and CDR2 FQNEAQ (reference sequence). The CDR3 is made up of 13 amino acids. Trimming removed 5 bases at V and 5 bases at J, with 11 bases between. In nucleotides, the CDR3 is TGTGCCAGCAGCGGGACGACTATAGATACGCAGTATTTT. Its translation is CASSGTTIDTQYF.

The chain carries TRBV9 and TRBJ2-5; tentative D call: TRBD2 (7 bases). The CDR3 runs 15 residues. V lost 4 bases, J lost 7 bases, and 20 bases lay in between. CDR1 and CDR2 (germline): SGDLS, YYNGEE. Here the CDR3 reads CASSLGAGAQATQYF. CDR3 bases: TGTGCCAGCAGCCTGGGGGCGGGGGCCCAGGCGACCCAGTACTTC.

The chain couples TRBV7-2 to TRBJ2-1; D is undetermined. CDR1 is SGHTA, CDR2 FQGNSA, per germline. V was pared by 0 bases and J by 9 bases, with 6 bases between. The CDR3 is made up of 12 amino acids. The CDR3 bases are TGTGCCAGCAGCTTAGCGGCGAGTGAGCAGTTCTTC. Protein: CASSLAASEQFF.

The chain has TRBV5-1 and TRBJ1-5, with TRBD1 matching 7 bases. Trimming removed 4 bases from V and 4 bases from J; junction bases left unmatched: 5. The germline CDR1 and CDR2 sequences are SGHRS and YFSETQ. The CDR3 spans 14 residues. CDR3 nucleotides: TGCGCCAGCAGCCTAGGGGGACAGAATCAGCCCCAGCATTTT. Encoded protein: CASSLGGQNQPQHF. Drawing the rest from reference TRBV5-1 and TRBJ1-5, the complete variable domain is KAGVTQTPRYLIKTRGQQVTLSCSPISGHRSVSWYQQTPGQGLQFLFEYFSETQRNKGNFPGRFSGRQFSNSRSEMNVSTLELGDSALYLCASSLGGQNQPQHFGDGTRLSIL.

This clone is a singleton in its sample. The V call is TRBV6-5, the J call TRBJ2-7, with 11 bases matching TRBD2. Germline CDR1 is MNHEY and CDR2 is SVGAGI. With 6 bases clipped from V and 3 bases from J, the junction kept 7 bases outside the gene matches. This CDR3 contains 15 residues. The CDR3 here is CASSITSGGGYEQYF. CDR3 coding DNA: TGTGCCAGCAGCATAACTAGCGGGGGCGGCTACGAGCAGTACTTC.

This chain links TRBV6-6 with TRBJ2-5; D is unclear. Germline assignment: CDR1 MNHNY and CDR2 SVGAGI (reference sequence). Trimming removed 2 bases from V and 4 bases from J, with 11 bases in between. The CDR3 has 14 amino acids. CDR3 sequence (DNA): TGTGCCAGCAGTTACACTCCCCCAATAGAGACCCAGTACTTC. It encodes CASSYTPPIETQYF.

The chain joins TRBV30 to TRBJ2-1; D is undetermined. V was cut by 7 bases and J by 6 bases, with 7 bases left in between. This CDR3 contains 10 residues. CDR1 is GTSNPN and CDR2 is SVGIG in the germline V gene (reference sequence). CDR3 sequence (DNA): TGTGCCTCGCCGTGCAATGAGCAGTTCTTC. This codes for CASPCNEQFF.

CDR3 amino acids: CASSELDTGAVLTF. The CDR3 DNA reads TGTGCCAGCAGTGAATTGGATACAGGGGCCGTCCTGACTTTC. This chain links TRBV25-1 with TRBJ2-6; TRBD1 matches at 7 bases. The V segment lost 1 base and the J segment 12 bases; nucleotides outside the gene matches: 6. CDR1 and CDR2 (germline): MGHDK, SYGVNS. The CDR3 has 14 residues.

The V and J genes are TRBV7-3 and TRBJ2-5, with TRBD2 matching over 8 bases. Trimming took 2 bases from V and 5 from J; bases not matched to a gene: 7. This CDR3 is built from 15 residues. Germline lookup yields CDR1 SGHTA and CDR2 FQGTGA. The CDR3 sequence is CASSLGSGGWETQYF. CDR3 sequence (DNA): TGTGCCAGCAGCTTAGGCAGCGGGGGCTGGGAGACCCAGTACTTC.

The V call is TRBV19, the J call TRBJ1-5, with 9 positions matching TRBD1. Looked up from germline, CDR1 is LNHDA and CDR2 is SQIVND (reference sequence). This CDR3 has 14 residues. V trimming: 6 bases; J trimming: 4 bases; junction bases outside the gene matches: 4. The CDR3 sequence is CASRGTGINQPQHF. For the CDR3, the DNA is TGTGCCAGTAGGGGGACAGGGATTAATCAGCCCCAGCATTTT.

The chain employs TRBV5-4 and TRBJ2-3; 9 bases align to TRBD2. Germline V lookup: CDR1 SGHNT, CDR2 YYREEE (reference sequence). CDR3 length: 16 residues. The V segment lost 0 bases and the J segment 2 bases; nucleotides outside the gene matches: 4. The DNA for the CDR3 is TGTGCCAGCAGCTTGGGGCTAGCGGGACCCACAGATACGCAGTATTTT. This sequence encodes CASSLGLAGPTDTQYF. Based on the CDR3 plus reference TRBV5-4 and TRBJ2-3, the full variable domain is ETGVTQSPTHLIKTRGQQVTLRCSSQSGHNTVSWYQQALGQGPQFIFQYYREEENGRGNFPPRFSGLQFPNYSSELNVNALELDDSALYLCASSLGLAGPTDTQYFGPGTRLTVL.

This clone came up a few times. V usage is TRBV4-1 and J usage is TRBJ1-4; TRBD1 matches at 9 bases. The CDR3 runs to 16 residues. Germline V gene sequence: CDR1 MGHRA, CDR2 YSYEKL. The ends lost 3 bases at V and 8 bases at J; junction bases unmatched: 10. Here the CDR3 reads CASSQARTGAREKLFF. CDR3 DNA sequence: TGCGCCAGCAGCCAGGCCCGGACAGGGGCTAGGGAAAAACTGTTTTTT.

The genes are TRBV30 and TRBJ2-1; a possible D gene is TRBD2 (5 bases). V was shortened by 3 bases and J by 2 bases, with 8 bases between the two germline ends. Germline CDR1 and CDR2: GTSNPN and SVGIG (reference sequence). This CDR3 contains 13 residues. The CDR3 protein is CAWRPGAYNEQFF. The CDR3 nucleotides are TGTGCCTGGAGGCCCGGGGCCTACAATGAGCAGTTCTTC.

The J gene is TRBJ2-2, the V gene TRBV5-4; D ambiguous. Germline-derived CDR1 and CDR2 are SGHNT and YYREEE (reference sequence). The CDR3 runs to 13 residues. Trimming shortened V by 2 bases and J by 5 bases, and 7 bases separated the two germline ends. CDR3 nucleotide sequence: TGTGCCAGCAGCTTTAGGGAAACCGGGGAGCTGTTTTTT. Translation gives CASSFRETGELFF. Combining the CDR3 with reference TRBV5-4 and TRBJ2-2 gives the whole variable domain ETGVTQSPTHLIKTRGQQVTLRCSSQSGHNTVSWYQQALGQGPQFIFQYYREEENGRGNFPPRFSGLQFPNYSSELNVNALELDDSALYLCASSFRETGELFFGEGSRLTVL.

J is TRBJ2-7 and V is TRBV5-1, with 11 nucleotides matching TRBD2. There are 15 residues in the CDR3. With V trimmed by 4 bases and J by 0 bases, 3 bases remained unmatched. The germline V gene encodes CDR1 SGHRS and CDR2 YFSETQ. The CDR3 DNA sequence: TGCGCCAGCAGCGGGGGACTAGCGGCCTCCTACGAGCAGTACTTC. It is translated as CASSGGLAASYEQYF.

CDR3 DNA: TGTGCCTGGAGTTCAGGACTCTCAAGGGGTACGCAGTATTTT. Its protein product is CAWSSGLSRGTQYF. The chain combines TRBV30 with TRBJ2-3; D may correspond to TRBD1 or TRBD2 (5 bases each). V was pared by 2 bases and J by 8 bases, with 17 bases between. This CDR3 comprises 14 residues. Germline CDR1 and CDR2: GTSNPN and SVGIG (reference sequence).

The J gene is TRBJ1-2, the V gene TRBV18; D uncertain. This CDR3 has 13 residues. Germline-derived CDR1 and CDR2 are KGHSH and LQKENI. Trimming took 0 bases from V and 5 from J, leaving 7 bases between them. CDR3 bases: TGTGCCAGCTCACCACCGGAACCTTATGGCTACACCTTC. Residues: CASSPPEPYGYTF.

The V gene is TRBV6-4, the J gene TRBJ2-1; 11 nucleotides agree with TRBD2. V gave up 0 bases and J gave up 5 bases; unmatched junction bases: 0. The CDR3 sequence is 15 residues long. The germline gives CDR1 MRHNA, CDR2 SNTAGT. This CDR3 reads CASSDSLAGDNEQFF. The CDR3 DNA sequence: TGTGCCAGCAGTGACTCACTAGCGGGGGACAATGAGCAGTTCTTC.